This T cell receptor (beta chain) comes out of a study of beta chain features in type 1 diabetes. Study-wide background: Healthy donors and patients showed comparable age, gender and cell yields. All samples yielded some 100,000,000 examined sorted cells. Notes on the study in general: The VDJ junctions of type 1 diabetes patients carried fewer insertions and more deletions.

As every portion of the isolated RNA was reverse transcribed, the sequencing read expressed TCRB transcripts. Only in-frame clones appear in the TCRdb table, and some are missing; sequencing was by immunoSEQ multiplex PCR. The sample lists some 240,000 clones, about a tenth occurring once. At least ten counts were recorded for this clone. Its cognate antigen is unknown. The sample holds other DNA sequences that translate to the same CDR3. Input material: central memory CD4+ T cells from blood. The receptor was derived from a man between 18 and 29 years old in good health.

The CDR3 sequence is CASSLERDSTDTQYF. CDR3 bases: TGCGCCAGCAGCTTGGAGCGGGATAGCACAGATACGCAGTATTTT. The gene calls are TRBV5-1 and TRBJ2-3; 7 bases are shared with TRBD2. The CDR3 spans 15 residues. The V gene end was trimmed by 0 bases and the J gene end by 0 bases; junction bases not matched to a gene: 1. Germline CDR1 reads SGHRS; CDR2 reads YFSETQ.